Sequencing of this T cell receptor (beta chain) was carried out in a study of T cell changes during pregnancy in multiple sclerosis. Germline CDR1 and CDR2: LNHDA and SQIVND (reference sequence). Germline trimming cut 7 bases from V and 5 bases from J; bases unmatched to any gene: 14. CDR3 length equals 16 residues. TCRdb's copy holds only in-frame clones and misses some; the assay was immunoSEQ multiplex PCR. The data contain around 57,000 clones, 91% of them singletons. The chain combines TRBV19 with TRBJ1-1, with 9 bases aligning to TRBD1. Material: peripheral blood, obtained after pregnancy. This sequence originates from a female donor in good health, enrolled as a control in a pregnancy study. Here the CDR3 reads CASIISPGQGRTEAFF. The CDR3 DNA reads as TGTGCCAGTATCATTTCCCCGGGACAGGGAAGAACTGAAGCTTTCTTT.